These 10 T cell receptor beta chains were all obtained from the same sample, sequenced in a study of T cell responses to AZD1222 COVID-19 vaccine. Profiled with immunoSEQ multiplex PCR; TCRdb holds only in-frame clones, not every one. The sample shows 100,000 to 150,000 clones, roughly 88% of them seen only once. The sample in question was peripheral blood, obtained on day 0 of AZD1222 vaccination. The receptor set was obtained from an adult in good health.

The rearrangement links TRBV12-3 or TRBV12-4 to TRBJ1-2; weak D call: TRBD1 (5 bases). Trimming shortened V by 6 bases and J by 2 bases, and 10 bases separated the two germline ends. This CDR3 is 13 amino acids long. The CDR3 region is CASSPTENYGYTF. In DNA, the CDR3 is TGTGCCAGCAGCCCGACAGAGAACTATGGCTACACCTTC.

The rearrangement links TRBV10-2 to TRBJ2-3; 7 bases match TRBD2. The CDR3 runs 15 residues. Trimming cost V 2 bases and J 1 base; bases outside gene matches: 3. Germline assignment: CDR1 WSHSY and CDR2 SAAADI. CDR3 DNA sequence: TGCGCCAGCAGTGAGCCTCGGGGGGGCACAGATACGCAGTATTTT. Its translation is CASSEPRGGTDTQYF.

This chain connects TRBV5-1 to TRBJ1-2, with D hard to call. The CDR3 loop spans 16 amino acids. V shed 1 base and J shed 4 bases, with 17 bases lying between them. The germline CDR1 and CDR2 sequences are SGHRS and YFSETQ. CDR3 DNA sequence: TGCGCCAGCAGCTTGTCCTTCTCACTAGTGGGCTATGGCTACACCTTC. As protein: CASSLSFSLVGYGYTF.

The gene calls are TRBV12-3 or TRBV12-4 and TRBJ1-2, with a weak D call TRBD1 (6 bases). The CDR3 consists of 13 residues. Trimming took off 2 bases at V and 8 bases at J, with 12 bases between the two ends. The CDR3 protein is CASSLNRDGGYTF. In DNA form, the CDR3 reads TGTGCCAGCAGTTTAAACAGGGACGGAGGCTACACCTTC.

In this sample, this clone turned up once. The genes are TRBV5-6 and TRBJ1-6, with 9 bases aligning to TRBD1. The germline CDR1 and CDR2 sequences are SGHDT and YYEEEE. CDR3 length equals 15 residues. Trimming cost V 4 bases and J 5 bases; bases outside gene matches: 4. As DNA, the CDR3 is TGTGCCAGCAGCAAGGACAGGGGCAATAATTCACCCCTCCACTTT. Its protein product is CASSKDRGNNSPLHF.

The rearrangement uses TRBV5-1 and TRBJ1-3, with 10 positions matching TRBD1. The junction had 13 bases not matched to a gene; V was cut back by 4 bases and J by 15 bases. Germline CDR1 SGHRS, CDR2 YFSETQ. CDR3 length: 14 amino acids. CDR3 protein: CASSGGTGATNRYF. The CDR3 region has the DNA TGCGCCAGCAGCGGGGGGACAGGGGCCACCAATCGATATTTT.

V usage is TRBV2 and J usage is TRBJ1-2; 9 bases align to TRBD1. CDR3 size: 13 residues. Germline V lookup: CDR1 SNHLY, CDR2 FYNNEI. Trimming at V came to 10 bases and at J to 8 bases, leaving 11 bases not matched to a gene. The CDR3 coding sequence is TGTGCCACTACAGGGGGCGAGGTCACGGGCTACACCTTC. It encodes CATTGGEVTGYTF.

The CDR3 DNA reads as TGTGCCAGCAGTCTCGAGTGGGGGGCTGAAGCTTTCTTT. It translates to CASSLEWGAEAFF. The rearrangement uses TRBV6-5 and TRBJ1-1; weak D call: TRBD1 (5 bases). V gave up 5 bases and J gave up 6 bases, with 13 bases separating them. Germline V gene lookup returns CDR1 MNHEY and CDR2 SVGAGI. CDR3 size: 13 residues.

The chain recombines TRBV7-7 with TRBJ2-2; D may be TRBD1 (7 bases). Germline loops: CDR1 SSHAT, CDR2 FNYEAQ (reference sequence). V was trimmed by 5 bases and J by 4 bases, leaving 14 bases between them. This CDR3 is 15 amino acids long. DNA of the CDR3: TGTGCCAGCAGCCCCGACAGGGAGGCCACCGGGGAGCTGTTTTTT. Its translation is CASSPDREATGELFF. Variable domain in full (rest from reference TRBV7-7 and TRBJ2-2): GAGVSQSPRYKVTKRGQDVTLRCDPISSHATLYWYQQALGQGPEFLTYFNYEAQPDKSGLPSDRFSAERPEGSISTLTIQRTEQRDSAMYRCASSPDREATGELFFGEGSRLTVL.

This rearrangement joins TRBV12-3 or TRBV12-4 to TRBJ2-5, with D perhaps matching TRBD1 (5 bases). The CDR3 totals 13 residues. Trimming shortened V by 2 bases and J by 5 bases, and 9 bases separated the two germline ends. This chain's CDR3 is CASSLKQGETQYF. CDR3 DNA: TGTGCCAGCAGTTTAAAGCAGGGTGAGACCCAGTACTTC.